A single sample is the source of the 18 T cell receptor beta chains below, sequenced in a study of CD8+CD57+ T cells in acquired aplastic anemia. Genomic DNA constituted the template upon which TCR beta VDJ and CDR3 profiling was performed. TCRdb passed the reads through MiXCR, listing each CDR3 protein once. The sample yields 68,000 or so distinct CDR3 sequences, around 50% seen once. Sequencing was carried out using sorted CD4+, CD8+, or CD8+CD57+ T cells (not recorded which) from PBMCs. The receptors stem from a human donor in good health, serving as a control.

The V and J genes are TRBV10-2 and TRBJ1-1, with D hard to call. The V end lost 6 bases, the J end lost 1 base, and 9 bases lay between the germline ends. The germline gives CDR1 WSHSY, CDR2 SAAADI. This CDR3 has 13 amino acids. In DNA, the CDR3 is TGCGCCAGCAGGGAGGGCGCGAACACTGAAGCTTTCTTT. Translating gives CASREGANTEAFF.

This clonotype has a count of ten or more. The rearrangement uses TRBV5-4 and TRBJ2-7, with D uncertain. Germline CDR1 SGHNT, CDR2 YYREEE (reference sequence). The germline V and J ends were trimmed by 4 bases and 0 bases, with 8 bases remaining between them. The CDR3 loop spans 13 amino acids. In nucleotides, the CDR3 is TGTGCCAGCAGCGCAAAACCCTCCTACGAGCAGTACTTC. Translating gives CASSAKPSYEQYF. Using reference TRBV5-4 and TRBJ2-7 for the parts outside the CDR3, the full variable domain is ETGVTQSPTHLIKTRGQQVTLRCSSQSGHNTVSWYQQALGQGPQFIFQYYREEENGRGNFPPRFSGLQFPNYSSELNVNALELDDSALYLCASSAKPSYEQYFGPGTRLTVT.

This clonotype came up many times. This rearrangement joins TRBV5-1 to TRBJ1-2; D remains ambiguous. The CDR3 is 13 residues long. Germline V gene lookup returns CDR1 SGHRS and CDR2 YFSETQ. Trimming cost V 4 bases and J 6 bases, with 13 bases left between them. The CDR3 protein is CASSEYDGDGYTF. The CDR3 bases are TGCGCCAGCAGCGAGTATGATGGCGATGGCTACACCTTC.

This clonotype is labeled medium-sized (0.01 to 0.1%). The chain links TRBV2 to TRBJ2-7; no firm D call. Trimming left V 3 bases short and J 3 bases short, with 12 bases between. CDR1 SNHLY and CDR2 FYNNEI come from the germline V gene. The CDR3 sequence is 14 residues long. CDR3 region: CASSDVTRDYEQYF. Written as DNA, the CDR3 is TGTGCCAGCAGTGATGTTACGCGCGACTACGAGCAGTACTTC.

Details on this clonotype: A read error may produce the germline difference seen at one junction end. The V and J genes are TRBV10-3 and TRBJ1-2, with D perhaps TRBD1 (6 bases). CDR1 and CDR2 (germline): ENHRY, SYGVKD. CDR3 length: 16 amino acids. CDR3: CAISAGAGSANYGYTF. The CDR3 region has the DNA TGTGCCATCAGCGCGGGGGCCGGATCAGCTAATTATGGCTACACCTTC.

This clonotype has at least ten counts. The V call is TRBV11-1, the J call TRBJ2-2, with 9 bases that match TRBD2. V was clipped by 1 base and J by 1 base; unmatched bases: 7. The CDR3 sequence is 18 residues long. The V gene's germline CDR1 is SGHAT and CDR2 FQDESV (reference sequence). CDR3 loop: CASSLENIAGVNTGELFF. The CDR3 DNA follows: TGTGCCAGCAGCTTAGAGAATATAGCGGGGGTGAACACCGGGGAGCTGTTTTTT.

In this sample, this clonotype turned up many times. CDR3 bases: TGTGCCAGCAGCTTTGCGGGGGGGCTTCGAAATGAGCAGTTCTTC. Amino acid sequence: CASSFAGGLRNEQFF. The gene calls are TRBV7-2 and TRBJ2-1; TRBD2 matches 9 bases. CDR1 SGHTA and CDR2 FQGNSA come from the germline V gene. The CDR3 runs 15 residues. J gave up 7 bases and V 3 bases, and 7 bases lay outside the gene matches.

In the case of this clonotype: A much more abundant neighbour one base away suggests this may be a read error. This chain links TRBV29-1 with TRBJ2-7, with 11 bases lining up with TRBD1. CDR3 length equals 15 residues. Per the germline V gene, CDR1 is SQVTM and CDR2 is ANQGSEA. V gave up 1 base and J gave up 5 bases; unmatched junction bases: 7. The CDR3, as DNA: TGCAGCGTTGAAGTTTCCTGGACAGGGGGCGACGAGCAGTACTTC. Protein sequence: CSVEVSWTGGDEQYF.

This chain joins TRBV25-1 and TRBJ2-2; D gene uncertain. The CDR3 spans 14 residues. Germline V gene sequence: CDR1 MGHDK, CDR2 SYGVNS. Trimming stripped 6 bases from V and 1 base from J, with 9 bases between. DNA for the CDR3: TGTGCCAGCAGCGTAATTGGGAACACCGGGGAGCTGTTTTTT. Its protein product is CASSVIGNTGELFF.

At least ten counts were recorded for this clonotype. The genes are TRBV19 and TRBJ2-1; 9 positions match TRBD2. This CDR3 comprises 17 residues. Germline V gene data show CDR1 as LNHDA and CDR2 as SQIVND (reference sequence). Trimming took 7 bases from V and 1 from J; bases not matched to a gene: 11. The CDR3 here is CASKPGGSGGSYNEQFF. Written as DNA, the CDR3 is TGTGCCAGTAAGCCCGGGGGGAGCGGGGGGTCCTACAATGAGCAGTTCTTC. Filled out from reference TRBV19 and TRBJ2-1, the complete variable domain reads DGGITQSPKYLFRKEGQNVTLSCEQNLNHDAMYWYRQDPGQGLRLIYYSQIVNDFQKGDIAEGYSVSREKKESFPLTVTSAQKNPTAFYLCASKPGGSGGSYNEQFFGPGTRLTVL.

V and J are TRBV19 and TRBJ2-3; TRBD1 matches 8 bases. Germline values: CDR1 LNHDA, CDR2 SQIVND (reference sequence). J gave up 1 base and V 7 bases, and 4 bases lay outside the gene matches. The CDR3 consists of 14 residues. The CDR3 bases are TGTGCCAGTAAAGCGGACAGGGGCACAGATACGCAGTATTTT. The encoded protein is CASKADRGTDTQYF.

This chain links TRBV7-9 with TRBJ1-2, with D possibly matching TRBD1 (5 bases). This CDR3 has 15 amino acids. From germline, CDR1 is SEHNR and CDR2 FQNEAQ (reference sequence). Trimming removed 5 bases from V and 4 bases from J, with 17 bases in between. This CDR3 is CASSTPSQGTYGYTF. The CDR3 nucleotides are TGTGCCAGCAGCACCCCATCGCAGGGCACCTATGGCTACACCTTC.

The chain links TRBV10-3 to TRBJ2-7, with 9 nucleotides matching TRBD1. The CDR3 covers 13 residues. Trimming took 10 bases from V and 3 from J; bases not matched to a gene: 7. Germline V lookup: CDR1 ENHRY, CDR2 SYGVKD. CDR3 sequence reads: CATERDRDYEQYF. The CDR3 nucleotides read TGTGCCACCGAAAGGGACAGGGACTACGAGCAGTACTTC.

On this clonotype itself: The junction and the germline gene differ at one end; a read error may be behind it. J is TRBJ1-1 and V is TRBV9; D uncertain. The length of the CDR3 is 13 residues. CDR1 is SGDLS, CDR2 YYNGEE, per germline. The CDR3 reads CASSVTESTEAFF. The CDR3 bases are TGTGCCAGCAGCGTTACAGAGAGCACTGAAGCCTTCTTT.

This chain joins TRBV4-1 and TRBJ1-3; D ambiguous. The CDR3 is 15 amino acids. Trimming stripped 0 bases from V and 0 bases from J, with 6 bases between. The germline V gene encodes CDR1 MGHRA and CDR2 YSYEKL. CDR3 protein: CASSQDHSSGNTIYF. The CDR3 coding sequence is TGCGCCAGCAGCCAAGACCATTCCTCTGGAAACACCATATATTTT.

This clonotype was observed many times. This chain links TRBV5-1 with TRBJ1-6; D might be TRBD1 (6 bases). Trimming took off 4 bases at V and 9 bases at J, with 14 bases between the two ends. This CDR3 spans 14 amino acids. CDR1 is SGHRS and CDR2 is YFSETQ in the germline V gene. This CDR3 reads CASSAIQGGSPLHF. CDR3 nucleotide sequence: TGCGCCAGCAGCGCTATACAGGGTGGTTCACCCCTCCACTTT.

This clonotype has only one observation. The chain has TRBV7-9 and TRBJ2-7; 7 bases are shared with TRBD2. The germline CDR1 and CDR2 sequences are SEHNR and FQNEAQ (reference sequence). There are 13 residues in the CDR3. V trimming: 3 bases; J trimming: 3 bases; junction bases outside the gene matches: 2. CDR3 bases: TGTGCCAGCAGCTTGGGGGGGGTCTACGAGCAGTACTTC. Encoded protein: CASSLGGVYEQYF.

This clonotype appeared many times. This chain links TRBV5-6 with TRBJ1-1, with unresolved D. This CDR3 contains 14 residues. Germline assignment: CDR1 SGHDT and CDR2 YYEEEE. Trimming cost V 6 bases and J 5 bases, with 17 bases left between them. For the CDR3, the DNA is TGTGCCAGCAACTGGGGATGGGGAGTTACTGAAGCTTTCTTT. This codes for CASNWGWGVTEAFF.